One sample yielded the 19 T cell receptor beta chains listed below, sequenced in a study of blood T cell repertoires in COVID-19 (dated by TCRdb to about 2020). Libraries were constructed by the immunoSEQ multiplex PCR assay. TCRdb obtained this table from immuneACCESS and retained in-frame rearrangements with V and J assigned. These tables miss some clones; where compared with another copy, unresolved V genes account for less than half of the shortfall, and the remainder is unexplained. A total of 170,000 or so clones appear in this sample, 86% of them only once. The top ten clonotypes cover roughly 7% of the sample. The sequenced sample was peripheral blood. The receptor source for this set is a man between 50 and 59 years old with active or convalescent COVID-19.

This clone was seen just once. The rearrangement uses TRBV6-2 or TRBV6-3 and TRBJ2-7; weak D call: TRBD2 (6 bases). CDR1 and CDR2 from the germline V gene are MNHEY and SVGEGT. This CDR3 has 13 amino acids. Trimming stripped 2 bases from V and 4 bases from J, with 9 bases between. DNA of the CDR3: TGTGCCAGCAGTTACGGCGGGACGTACGAGCAGTACTTC. It translates to CASSYGGTYEQYF.

The CDR3 bases are TGTGCCTGGAGTTGGGGGGGGAACGGCTATGGCTACACCTTC. It codes for CAWSWGGNGYGYTF. V usage is TRBV30 and J usage is TRBJ1-2; TRBD1 is a possible D gene (5 bases). The CDR3 has 14 residues. V was shortened by 2 bases and J by 4 bases, with 14 bases between the two germline ends. The V gene's germline CDR1 is GTSNPN and CDR2 SVGIG (reference sequence).

The chain recombines TRBV5-4 with TRBJ2-3, with TRBD2 matching over 8 bases. Per the germline V gene, CDR1 is SGHNT and CDR2 is YYREEE (reference sequence). J lost 0 bases, V lost 4 bases, and 7 bases had no gene match. The CDR3 spans 16 residues. Here the CDR3 reads CASSPGGTTSTDTQYF. The DNA for the CDR3 is TGTGCCAGCAGCCCGGGGGGGACAACTAGCACAGATACGCAGTATTTT.

The V gene is TRBV4-1, the J gene TRBJ1-5; 8 positions agree with TRBD1. V shed 0 bases, J shed 0 bases, and the junction held 7 bases outside the gene matches. This CDR3 comprises 18 residues. Germline V CDR1 and CDR2: MGHRA, YSYEKL. In DNA form, the CDR3 reads TGCGCCAGCAGCCAAGAGCCAGGGGGCCCTTATAGCAATCAGCCCCAGCATTTT. It is translated as CASSQEPGGPYSNQPQHF.

The rearrangement links TRBV18 to TRBJ1-2; 8 positions agree with TRBD1. Per the germline V gene, CDR1 is KGHSH and CDR2 is LQKENI. The V segment lost 6 bases and the J segment 2 bases; nucleotides outside the gene matches: 5. The CDR3 is 14 residues long. The CDR3 is CASSSTGVNYGYTF. CDR3 sequence (DNA): TGTGCCAGCTCGTCGACAGGGGTCAACTATGGCTACACCTTC. The full variable domain, its missing parts supplied by reference TRBV18 and TRBJ1-2, is NAGVMQNPRHLVRRRGQEARLRCSPMKGHSHVYWYRQLPEEGLKFMVYLQKENIIDESGMPKERFSAEFPKEGPSILRIQQVVRGDSAAYFCASSSTGVNYGYTFGSGTRLTVV.

This clone was seen a single time. This rearrangement joins TRBV11-2 to TRBJ2-7; D perhaps matches TRBD2 (5 bases). The CDR3 runs to 15 residues. The V end lost 5 bases, the J end lost 5 bases, and 19 bases lay between the germline ends. Germline lookup yields CDR1 SGHAT and CDR2 FQNNGV. The DNA of the CDR3 is TGTGCCAGCAGCAAAAGCCGCGGGTCTTCGAACGAGCAGTACTTC. It translates to CASSKSRGSSNEQYF. Complete variable domain (other parts from reference TRBV11-2 and TRBJ2-7): EAGVAQSPRYKIIEKRQSVAFWCNPISGHATLYWYQQILGQGPKLLIQFQNNGVVDDSQLPKDRFSAERLKGVDSTLKIQPAKLEDSAVYLCASSKSRGSSNEQYFGPGTRLTVT.

The J gene is TRBJ1-1, the V gene TRBV30, with D perhaps TRBD1 (5 bases). This CDR3 comprises 14 residues. V lost 3 bases and J 3 bases, leaving 14 bases between the germline ends. CDR1 is GTSNPN, CDR2 SVGIG, per germline (reference sequence). The CDR3: CAWRPPTAHTEAFF. CDR3 nucleotide sequence: TGTGCCTGGAGACCCCCGACAGCACACACTGAAGCTTTCTTT. Drawing the rest from reference TRBV30 and TRBJ1-1, the complete variable domain is SQTIHQWPATLVQPVGSPLSLECTVEGTSNPNLYWYRQAAGRGLQLLFYSVGIGQISSEVPQNLSASRPQDRQFILSSKKLLLSDSGFYLCAWRPPTAHTEAFFGQGTRLTVV.

The V call is TRBV5-8, the J call TRBJ1-2; no reliable D call. There are 13 residues in the CDR3. The V end lost 0 bases, the J end lost 5 bases, and 8 bases lay between the germline ends. Germline CDR1 and CDR2: SGHTS and YDEGEE. DNA for the CDR3: TGTGCCAGCAGCTTGGACGACTGGTATGGCTACACCTTC. The encoded protein is CASSLDDWYGYTF.

This sequence joins TRBV28 and TRBJ1-4; 10 bases line up with TRBD1. V was pared by 5 bases and J by 7 bases, with 7 bases of the junction left unmatched. The CDR3 loop spans 15 amino acids. Germline CDR1 MDHEN, CDR2 SYDVKM. This chain's CDR3 is CASSTTGTGAEKLFF. For the CDR3, the DNA is TGTGCCAGCAGTACAACCGGGACAGGGGCTGAAAAACTGTTTTTT.

V usage is TRBV7-9 and J usage is TRBJ2-1; TRBD2 matches 8 bases. The germline V gene has CDR1 SEHNR and CDR2 FQNEAQ (reference sequence). The CDR3 consists of 16 residues. The J segment lost 7 bases and the V segment lost 1 base, leaving 9 bases of the junction unmatched. For the CDR3, the DNA is TGTGCCAGCAGCTTAGAGACTAGCGAGCATTATAATGAGCAGTTCTTC. Translated, it gives CASSLETSEHYNEQFF.

V gene TRBV18 combines with J gene TRBJ1-1, with TRBD1 as a possible D gene (6 bases). This CDR3 has 16 amino acids. Trimming removed 2 bases from V and 2 bases from J, with 15 bases in between. The germline V gene has CDR1 KGHSH and CDR2 LQKENI. Here the CDR3 DNA reads TGTGCCAGCTCACCAAGGGGGTGGACTCCCAACACTGAAGCTTTCTTT. It translates to CASSPRGWTPNTEAFF.

In its sample, this clone was seen once. The V call is TRBV6-2 or TRBV6-3, the J call TRBJ1-2; 7 nucleotides agree with TRBD1. The CDR3 is made up of 14 amino acids. Germline trimming cut 5 bases from V and 2 bases from J; bases unmatched to any gene: 5. From germline, CDR1 is MNHEY and CDR2 SVGEGT. The CDR3 DNA reads as TGTGCCAGCAGTCCGGGACAGAGAAACTATGGCTACACCTTC. This encodes CASSPGQRNYGYTF.

The chain combines TRBV11-2 with TRBJ2-1; 7 nucleotides line up with TRBD2. CDR1 and CDR2 from the germline V gene are SGHAT and FQNNGV. The CDR3 extends over 14 amino acids. Trimming cost V 6 bases and J 9 bases; bases outside gene matches: 11. The CDR3 nucleotides read TGTGCCAGCAGTACGCGGGAGCCGGCAGGTGAGCAGTTCTTC. Encoded protein: CASSTREPAGEQFF.

The V call is TRBV6-4, the J call TRBJ2-3; 7 nucleotides align to TRBD2. V shed 2 bases and J 2 bases; nucleotides not matched to a gene: 13. The CDR3 length is 18 residues. Germline V gene sequence: CDR1 MRHNA, CDR2 SNTAGT. The CDR3 loop reads CASSDRPSGPGSTDTQYF. DNA for the CDR3: TGTGCCAGCAGTGACCGTCCTAGCGGTCCGGGGTCCACAGATACGCAGTATTTT.

This clone was seen a single time. The chain is built from TRBV28 and TRBJ1-5; 8 bases map to TRBD1. J lost 3 bases, V lost 7 bases, and 8 bases had no gene match. CDR3 length: 15 amino acids. CDR1 is MDHEN, CDR2 SYDVKM, per germline. The CDR3 DNA is TGTGCCAGCACCCCGGACAGGGTTAACAATCAGCCCCAGCATTTT. Protein: CASTPDRVNNQPQHF.

The chain uses TRBV7-6 and TRBJ1-1, with 7 bases matching TRBD1. Per the germline V gene, CDR1 is SGHVS and CDR2 is FNYEAQ. The CDR3 loop spans 16 amino acids. V shed 5 bases, J shed 1 base, and the junction held 10 bases outside the gene matches. The CDR3 sequence: CASSHRGGVWNTEAFF. DNA for the CDR3: TGTGCCAGCAGCCACAGGGGTGGCGTTTGGAACACTGAAGCTTTCTTT.

This clone came up a few times. V is TRBV11-1 and J is TRBJ2-3; the D gene is possibly TRBD2 (5 bases). V was trimmed by 3 bases and J by 0 bases, leaving 10 bases between them. Germline V gene data show CDR1 as SGHAT and CDR2 as FQDESV (reference sequence). CDR3 length: 15 residues. CDR3 protein: CASSFIGGSTDTQYF. The CDR3, as DNA: TGTGCCAGCAGCTTTATAGGCGGGAGCACAGATACGCAGTATTTT.

The chain employs TRBV5-4 and TRBJ2-1; 8 nucleotides align to TRBD2. The CDR3 is made up of 16 amino acids. The V and J ends lost 5 bases and 0 bases, in that order; junction bases with no gene match: 7. Germline V lookup: CDR1 SGHNT, CDR2 YYREEE (reference sequence). The CDR3 region is CASRPSGFSSYNEQFF. The CDR3 nucleotides read TGTGCCAGCAGACCTAGCGGGTTCAGCTCCTACAATGAGCAGTTCTTC.

This sequence joins TRBV29-1 and TRBJ1-1, with D perhaps matching TRBD1 (5 bases). From germline, CDR1 is SQVTM and CDR2 ANQGSEA. The CDR3 has 12 residues. The V end lost 7 bases, the J end lost 1 base, and 10 bases lay between the germline ends. The DNA of the CDR3 is TGCAGCGCCTTGGGGCCGAACACTGAAGCTTTCTTT. Encoded protein: CSALGPNTEAFF.